The T cell receptor beta chain described here comes from a study of OX40 agonist ivuxolimab in advanced cancers. In the study overall: Under the entry rules, prior anti-PD-1, anti-PD-L1 or anti-CTLA-4 therapy was allowed, and about 40% had some.

The CDR3 is 10 amino acids. Trimming removed 8 bases from V and 9 bases from J, with 11 bases in between. Germline V gene data show CDR1 as DFQATT and CDR2 as SNEGSKA (reference sequence). The protocol was immunoSEQ multiplex PCR, while the TCRdb copy is restricted to in-frame clones and leaves out a portion. Of tens of thousands of clones detected, around 88% appear once; the ten largest clones hold 0.35% to 0.45%. The specimen comprised CD4+ or CD8+ T cells sorted from blood, sampled in a trial of the OX40 agonist ivuxolimab. The J gene is TRBJ2-1, the V gene TRBV20-1, with D tentatively TRBD1 (5 bases). This receptor was obtained from an adult with an advanced solid tumor such as melanoma, head and neck, liver or kidney cancer. This CDR3 is CSPQGGEQFF. The CDR3 coding sequence is TGCAGTCCCCAGGGCGGTGAGCAGTTCTTC.